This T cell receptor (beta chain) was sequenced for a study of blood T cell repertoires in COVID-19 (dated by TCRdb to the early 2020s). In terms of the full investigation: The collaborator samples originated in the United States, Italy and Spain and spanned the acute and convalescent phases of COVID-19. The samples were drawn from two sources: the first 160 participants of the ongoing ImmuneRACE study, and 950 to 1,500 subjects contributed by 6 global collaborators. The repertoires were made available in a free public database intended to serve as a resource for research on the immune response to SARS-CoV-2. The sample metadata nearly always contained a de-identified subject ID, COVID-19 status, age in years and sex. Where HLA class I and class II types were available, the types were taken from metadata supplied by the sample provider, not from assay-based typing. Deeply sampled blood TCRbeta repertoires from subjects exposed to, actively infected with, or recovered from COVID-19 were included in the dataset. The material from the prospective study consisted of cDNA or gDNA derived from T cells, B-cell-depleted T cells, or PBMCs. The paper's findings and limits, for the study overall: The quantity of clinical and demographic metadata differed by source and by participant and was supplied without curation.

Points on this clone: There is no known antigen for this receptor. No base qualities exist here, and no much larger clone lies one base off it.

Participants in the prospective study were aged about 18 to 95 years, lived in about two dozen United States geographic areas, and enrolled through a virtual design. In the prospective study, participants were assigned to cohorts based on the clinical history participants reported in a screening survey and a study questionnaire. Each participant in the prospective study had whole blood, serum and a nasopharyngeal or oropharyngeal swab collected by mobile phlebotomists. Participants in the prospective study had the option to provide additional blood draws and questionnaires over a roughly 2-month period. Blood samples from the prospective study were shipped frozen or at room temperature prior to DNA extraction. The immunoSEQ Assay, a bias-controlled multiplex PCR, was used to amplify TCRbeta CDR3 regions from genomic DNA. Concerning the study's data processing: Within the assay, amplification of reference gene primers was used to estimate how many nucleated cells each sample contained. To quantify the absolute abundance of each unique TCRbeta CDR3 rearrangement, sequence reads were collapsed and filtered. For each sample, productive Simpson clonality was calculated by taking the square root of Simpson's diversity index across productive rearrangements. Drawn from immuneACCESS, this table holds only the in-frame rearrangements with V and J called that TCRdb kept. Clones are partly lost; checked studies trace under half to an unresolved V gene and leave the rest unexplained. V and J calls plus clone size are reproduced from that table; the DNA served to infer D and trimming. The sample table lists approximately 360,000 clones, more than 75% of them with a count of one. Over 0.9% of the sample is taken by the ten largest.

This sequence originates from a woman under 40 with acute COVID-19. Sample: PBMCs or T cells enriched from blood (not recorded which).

In nucleotides, the sequence is TGTGCCAGTAGTACAGGACAACGTCGAGATACGCAGTATTTT. It encodes CASSTGQRRDTQYF. This chain joins TRBV19 to TRBJ2-3; the D gene is possibly TRBD1, with 5 bases matching. CDR1 LNHDA and CDR2 SQIVND were looked up in the germline V gene (reference sequence). The CDR3 runs 14 amino acids, cysteine and phenylalanine included. Only the CDR3 part of the read is kept: 42 bases, read in frame from the first base. A distance of 13 bases separates the germline ends of V and J, which lose 4 bases and 5 bases respectively. Reference TRBV19 and TRBJ2-3 proteins supply the regions before and after the CDR3; the full variable domain is: DGGITQSPKYLFRKEGQNVTLSCEQNLNHDAMYWYRQDPGQGLRLIYYSQIVNDFQKGDIAEGYSVSREKKESFPLTVTSAQKNPTAFYLCASSTGQRRDTQYFGPGTRLTVL.